This entry lists 5 T cell receptor beta chains sequenced from one sample in a study of cytomegalovirus exposure and HLA in healthy donors. The PCR ran on 60 Vbeta and 13 Jbeta primers. Only in-frame clones appear in the TCRdb table, and some are missing; sequencing was by immunoSEQ multiplex PCR. The table includes around 160,000 clones, approximately 88% detected once. The sample was PBMCs. The receptors here all came from a woman aged 18-30 years in good health and CMV-seronegative.

This clone was seen only a few times. J is TRBJ1-2 and V is TRBV18; 9 nucleotides match TRBD1. The V gene end was trimmed by 5 bases and the J gene end by 6 bases; junction bases not matched to a gene: 10. The V gene's germline CDR1 is KGHSH and CDR2 LQKENI. The CDR3 is 15 amino acids. CDR3 sequence: CASSGQGSFADGYTF. CDR3 nucleotides: TGTGCCAGCTCAGGACAGGGGAGTTTTGCGGATGGCTACACCTTC.

V and J are TRBV4-1 and TRBJ1-1, with D unclear. With 4 bases removed from V and 1 base from J, the gap between germline ends came to 25 bases. The CDR3 runs to 19 residues. CDR1 is MGHRA, CDR2 YSYEKL, per germline. The CDR3 nucleotides are TGCGCCAGCAGCCCCAGAGGGAAGGAAATAAGGCTACAGAACACTGAAGCTTTCTTT. Translated, it gives CASSPRGKEIRLQNTEAFF.

The chain uses TRBV5-6 and TRBJ2-3, with 7 positions matching TRBD1. The germline V gene encodes CDR1 SGHDT and CDR2 YYEEEE. V gave up 2 bases and J gave up 5 bases; unmatched junction bases: 5. There are 14 residues in the CDR3. The CDR3: CASSFGTVGDTQYF. CDR3 sequence (DNA): TGTGCCAGCAGCTTTGGGACAGTGGGAGATACGCAGTATTTT.

This clone appeared a single time. The V and J genes are TRBV18 and TRBJ1-2; a possible D gene is TRBD1 (6 bases). The ends were cut back, 2 bases at V and 12 bases at J, with 13 bases in the middle. This CDR3 has 12 amino acids. Per the germline V gene, CDR1 is KGHSH and CDR2 is LQKENI. The CDR3 loop is CASSPGLQGDTF. CDR3 coding DNA: TGTGCCAGCTCACCAGGTCTACAGGGTGACACCTTC.

The gene calls are TRBV18 and TRBJ1-6, with 11 bases aligning to TRBD1. The trim removed 3 bases at V and 10 bases at J, leaving 5 bases unmatched. Germline CDR1 KGHSH, CDR2 LQKENI. The CDR3 is 15 amino acids. In nucleotides, the CDR3 is TGTGCCAGCTCACCCTCAGGACAGGGGGCGTCACCCCTCCACTTT. Its translation: CASSPSGQGASPLHF.